The T cell receptor beta chain described here comes from a study of control samples from healthy donors and cancer patients (dated by TCRdb to about 2020). Receptor libraries were prepared by the immunoSEQ multiplex PCR assay. This immuneACCESS table, as held by TCRdb, lists in-frame sequences with V and J called but not all clones. Of the missing ones, under half trace to an unresolved V gene in checked studies; the others have no known cause. This sample has approximately 140,000 clones in its table, and about 90% of those were observed once. About 7.9% of the sample is held by the ten biggest clonotypes. In the case of this clone: This clone's antigen is unknown. The record has no base qualities; no much larger clone is one base away.

The sequence was collected from a man aged 45-65 years with head and neck cancer. The specimen was PBMCs.

Here is the DNA: TGTGCCAGCAGCCAGGGGGGATCCTATGGCTACACCTTC. This is translated as CASSQGGSYGYTF. This chain joins TRBV7-8 to TRBJ1-2, with 7 bases matching TRBD1. V is cut back by 5 bases and J by 4 bases, with 4 bases in the junction unmatched. The CDR3 spans 13 residues, from the cysteine through the phenylalanine. Only the CDR3 region is kept as DNA, spanning 39 bases read in frame from base 1. CDR1 and CDR2, looked up from the germline V gene, are SGHVS and FQNEAQ.